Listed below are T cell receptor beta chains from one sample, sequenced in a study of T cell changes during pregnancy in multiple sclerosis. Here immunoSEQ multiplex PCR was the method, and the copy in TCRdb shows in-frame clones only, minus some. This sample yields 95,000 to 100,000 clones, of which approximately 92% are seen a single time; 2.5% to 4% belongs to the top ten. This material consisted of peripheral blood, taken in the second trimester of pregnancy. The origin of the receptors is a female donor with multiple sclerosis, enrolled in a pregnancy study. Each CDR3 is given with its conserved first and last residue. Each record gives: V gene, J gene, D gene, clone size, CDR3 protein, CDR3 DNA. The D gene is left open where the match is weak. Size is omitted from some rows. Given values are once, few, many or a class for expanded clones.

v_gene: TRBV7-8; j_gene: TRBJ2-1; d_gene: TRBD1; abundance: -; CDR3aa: CASSRSGGTGANEQFF; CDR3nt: TGTGCCAGCAGCCGGTCGGGAGGGACAGGGGCCAATGAGCAGTTCTTC
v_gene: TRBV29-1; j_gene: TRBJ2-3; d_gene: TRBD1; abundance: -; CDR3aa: CSAKPVQGAVGRGLTDTQYF; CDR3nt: TGCAGCGCTAAACCAGTACAGGGGGCGGTCGGCCGGGGCCTCACAGATACGCAGTATTTT
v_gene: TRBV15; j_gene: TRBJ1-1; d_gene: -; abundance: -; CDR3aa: CATSRDLRNTEAFF; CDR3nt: TGTGCCACCAGCAGAGATCTTAGGAACACTGAAGCTTTCTTT
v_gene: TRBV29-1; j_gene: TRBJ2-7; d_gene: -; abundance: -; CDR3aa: CSVVVGKYEQYF; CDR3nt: TGCAGCGTTGTGGTGGGCAAATACGAGCAGTACTTC
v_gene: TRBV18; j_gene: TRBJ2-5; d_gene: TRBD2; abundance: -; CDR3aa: CASSPEGLARETQYF; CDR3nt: TGTGCCAGCTCACCAGAGGGACTAGCTAGGGAGACCCAGTACTTC
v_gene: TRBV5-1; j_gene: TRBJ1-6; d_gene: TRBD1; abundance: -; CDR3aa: CASSLGQGGSPLHF; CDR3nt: TGCGCCAGCAGCCTTGGACAGGGGGGTTCACCCCTCCACTTT
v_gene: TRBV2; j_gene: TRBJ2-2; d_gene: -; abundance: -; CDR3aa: CASSENGIGELFF; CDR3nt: TGTGCCAGCAGTGAAAACGGGATCGGGGAGCTGTTTTTT
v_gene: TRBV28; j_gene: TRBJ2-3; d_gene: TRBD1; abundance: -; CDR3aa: CASSLTSQGASTDTQYF; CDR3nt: TGTGCCAGCAGTTTAACGAGCCAGGGGGCGAGCACAGATACGCAGTATTTT
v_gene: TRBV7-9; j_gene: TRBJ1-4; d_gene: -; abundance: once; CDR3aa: CASSPPQAGENEKLFF; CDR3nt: TGTGCCAGCAGCCCCCCCCAGGCAGGGGAGAATGAAAAACTGTTTTTT
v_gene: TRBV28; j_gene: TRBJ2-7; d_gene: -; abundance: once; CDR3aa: CASRGTYEQYF; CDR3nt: TGTGCCAGCAGGGGCACATACGAGCAGTACTTC
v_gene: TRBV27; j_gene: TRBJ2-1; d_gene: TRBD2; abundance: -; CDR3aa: CASSLYGTGGRFSEQFF; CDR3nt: TGTGCCAGCAGTTTATATGGAACGGGCGGGAGGTTTAGTGAGCAGTTCTTC
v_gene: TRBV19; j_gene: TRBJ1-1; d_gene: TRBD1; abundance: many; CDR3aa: CASHRDRVMNTEAFF; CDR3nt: TGTGCCAGCCACCGGGACAGGGTTATGAACACTGAAGCTTTCTTT
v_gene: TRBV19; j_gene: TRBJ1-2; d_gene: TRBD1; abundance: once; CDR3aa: CASSLNTRQGARAYGYTF; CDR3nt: TGTGCCAGTAGTCTCAACACACGCCAGGGGGCTAGAGCTTATGGCTACACCTTC
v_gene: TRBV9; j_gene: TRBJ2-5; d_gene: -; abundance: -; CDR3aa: CASSFGGWASQETQYF; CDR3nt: TGTGCCAGCAGCTTCGGTGGTTGGGCGTCCCAAGAGACCCAGTACTTC
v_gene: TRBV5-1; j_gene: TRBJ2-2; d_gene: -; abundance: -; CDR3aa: CASSSTVASTGELFF; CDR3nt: TGCGCCAGCAGCTCCACTGTAGCCTCCACCGGGGAGCTGTTTTTT
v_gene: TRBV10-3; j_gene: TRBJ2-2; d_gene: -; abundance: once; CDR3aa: CAISEAVPTGELFF; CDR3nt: TGTGCCATCAGTGAGGCGGTACCCACCGGGGAGCTGTTTTTT
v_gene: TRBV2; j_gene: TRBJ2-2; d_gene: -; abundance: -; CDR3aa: CASSEGLVNTGELFF; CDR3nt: TGTGCCAGCAGTGAAGGACTAGTGAACACCGGGGAGCTGTTTTTT
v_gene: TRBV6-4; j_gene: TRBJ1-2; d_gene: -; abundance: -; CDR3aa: CASSDGGRDYGYTF; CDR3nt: TGTGCCAGCAGTGACGGTGGGAGAGACTATGGCTACACCTTC
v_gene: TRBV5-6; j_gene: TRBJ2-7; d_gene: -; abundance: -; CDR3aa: CASSSHHRALTYEQYF; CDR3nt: TGTGCCAGCAGCTCCCACCACAGGGCCCTCACCTACGAGCAGTACTTC
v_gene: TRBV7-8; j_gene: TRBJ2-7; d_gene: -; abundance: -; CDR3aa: CASSVQQGEGFYEQYF; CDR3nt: TGTGCCAGCAGCGTACAACAGGGGGAGGGGTTCTACGAGCAGTACTTC
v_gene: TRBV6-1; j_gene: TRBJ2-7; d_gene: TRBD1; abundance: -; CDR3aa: CASKGQGTSWDEQYF; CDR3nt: TGTGCCAGCAAGGGACAGGGGACTTCATGGGACGAGCAGTACTTC
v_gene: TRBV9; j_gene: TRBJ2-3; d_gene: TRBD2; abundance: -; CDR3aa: CASSSLIAGDWVKQYF; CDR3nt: TGTGCCAGCAGCTCTCTCATAGCGGGAGATTGGGTGAAGCAGTATTTT
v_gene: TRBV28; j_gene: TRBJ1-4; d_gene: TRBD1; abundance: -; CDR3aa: CASSLDRAELFF; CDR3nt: TGTGCCAGCAGTCTAGACAGGGCGGAACTGTTTTTT
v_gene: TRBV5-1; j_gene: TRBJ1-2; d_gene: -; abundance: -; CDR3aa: CASSLTTALWDSYTF; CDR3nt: TGCGCCAGCAGCTTGACGACAGCGCTCTGGGATAGCTACACCTTC
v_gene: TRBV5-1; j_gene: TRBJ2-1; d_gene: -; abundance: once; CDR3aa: CASSLWDTKNEQFF; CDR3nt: TGCGCCAGCAGCTTGTGGGACACTAAAAATGAGCAGTTCTTC
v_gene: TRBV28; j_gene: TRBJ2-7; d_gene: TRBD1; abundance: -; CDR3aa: CASSPPGQGGEQYF; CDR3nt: TGTGCCAGCAGTCCTCCGGGACAGGGTGGCGAGCAGTACTTC
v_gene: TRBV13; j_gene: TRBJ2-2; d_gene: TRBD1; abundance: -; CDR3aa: CASSLGQGANTGELFF; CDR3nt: TGTGCCAGCAGCTTGGGACAGGGGGCGAACACCGGGGAGCTGTTTTTT